One sample yielded the 22 T cell receptor beta chains listed below, sequenced in a study of blood T cell repertoires in COVID-19. Measured with immunoSEQ multiplex PCR; TCRdb has only the in-frame clones, and not every one. In the table there are roughly 120,000 clones, 71% of which are singletons. Sequencing was carried out using peripheral blood. The receptor set was obtained from a human donor with acute or convalescent COVID-19. The donor label of this sample is uncertain.

This chain connects TRBV21-1 to TRBJ1-1. TRBV21-1 is a pseudogene segment. The CDR3 is 13 amino acids. The CDR3 DNA is TGTGCCAGCAGCAAATTTCCGGTCGGGGGTGGTTTCTTT. Its translation is CASSKFPVGGGFF.

V gene TRBV27 combines with J gene TRBJ1-5, with a possible D match to TRBD1 (5 bases). V lost 2 bases and J 2 bases, leaving 13 bases between the germline ends. The germline gives CDR1 MNHEY, CDR2 SMNVEV (reference sequence). This CDR3 has 16 amino acids. CDR3 in DNA: TGTGCCAGCAGTTTAGTCGGCGGGGCAGGCAATCAGCCCCAGCATTTT. Its translation is CASSLVGGAGNQPQHF.

The chain couples TRBV3-1 (or the pseudogene TRBV3-2) to TRBJ1-6; 10 nucleotides agree with TRBD1. The CDR3 runs to 14 residues. V trimming: 5 bases; J trimming: 7 bases; junction bases outside the gene matches: 2. Germline V lookup: CDR1 LGHDT, CDR2 YNNKEL (reference sequence). CDR3 in amino acids: CASSTTGGNSPLHF. CDR3 nucleotides: TGTGCCAGCAGCACGACAGGGGGCAATTCACCCCTCCACTTT.

The chain combines TRBV19 with TRBJ2-3; TRBD2 matches at 9 bases. With V trimmed by 7 bases and J by 4 bases, 12 bases remained unmatched. There are 16 residues in the CDR3. The V gene's germline CDR1 is LNHDA and CDR2 SQIVND (reference sequence). The CDR3: CASTPIAGVMADTQYF. The CDR3 DNA reads as TGTGCCAGTACCCCGATAGCGGGGGTAATGGCAGATACGCAGTATTTT.

The chain uses TRBV18 and TRBJ1-6; 7 bases are shared with TRBD1. The CDR3 is 15 amino acids. From germline, CDR1 is KGHSH and CDR2 LQKENI. V shed 5 bases, J shed 9 bases, and the junction held 10 bases outside the gene matches. This CDR3 reads CASSAQGQGVSPLHF. DNA for the CDR3: TGTGCCAGCTCAGCACAAGGTCAGGGGGTTTCACCCCTCCACTTT. Looking up the rest from reference TRBV18 and TRBJ1-6 gives the full variable domain: NAGVMQNPRHLVRRRGQEARLRCSPMKGHSHVYWYRQLPEEGLKFMVYLQKENIIDESGMPKERFSAEFPKEGPSILRIQQVVRGDSAAYFCASSAQGQGVSPLHFGNGTRLTVT.

The chain combines TRBV19 with TRBJ2-5; 12 nucleotides match TRBD1. The germline CDR1 and CDR2 sequences are LNHDA and SQIVND (reference sequence). The CDR3 length is 16 residues. V was clipped by 4 bases and J by 5 bases; unmatched bases: 8. CDR3 DNA: TGTGCCAGTAGTAAGCCCGGGACAGGGGGCCGCGAGACCCAGTACTTC. Translating gives CASSKPGTGGRETQYF.

This chain joins TRBV6-5 and TRBJ1-2; the match to TRBD1 covers 9 bases. Germline CDR1 MNHEY, CDR2 SVGAGI. V lost 11 bases and J lost 6; bases outside the gene matches: 7. The length of the CDR3 is 12 residues. CDR3 loop: CAAGTGMHGYTF. The CDR3 DNA reads TGTGCCGCCGGGACAGGGATGCATGGCTACACCTTC.

This clone was seen a few times. The chain has TRBV28 and TRBJ2-3; 8 nucleotides match TRBD2. V dropped 8 bases and J dropped 4; count of bases not matched to a gene: 8. Germline assignment: CDR1 MDHEN and CDR2 SYDVKM. The CDR3 totals 14 residues. The CDR3 DNA sequence: TGTGCCAGCGGCCCGGGGGGGTTCCCAGATACGCAGTATTTT. It yields the protein CASGPGGFPDTQYF.

A remark on this clone: At the DNA level, this CDR3 is encoded by other sequences in the same sample as well. V usage is TRBV12-5 and J usage is TRBJ2-3, with 7 bases aligning to TRBD2. Germline-derived CDR1 and CDR2 are LGHNT and FRNRAP. Trimming at V came to 4 bases and at J to 0 bases, leaving 1 base not matched to a gene. This CDR3 is built from 14 residues. The CDR3 reads CASGWRESTDTQYF. For the CDR3, the DNA is TGTGCTAGTGGTTGGCGGGAGAGCACAGATACGCAGTATTTT. Filled out from reference TRBV12-5 and TRBJ2-3, the complete variable domain reads DARVTQTPRHKVTEMGQEVTMRCQPILGHNTVFWYRQTMMQGLELLAYFRNRAPLDDSGMPKDRFSAEMPDATLATLKIQPSEPRDSAVYFCASGWRESTDTQYFGPGTRLTVL.

This clone appeared a few times. V and J are TRBV15 and TRBJ1-5; 8 nucleotides line up with TRBD1. Germline V gene lookup returns CDR1 LNHNV and CDR2 YYDKDF (reference sequence). The CDR3 is 13 amino acids. V trimming: 6 bases; J trimming: 5 bases; junction bases outside the gene matches: 3. The CDR3 here is CATRQGAYQPQHF. The CDR3 region has the DNA TGTGCCACCAGGCAGGGGGCTTATCAGCCCCAGCATTTT.

The rearrangement links TRBV15 to TRBJ2-1; a possible D gene is TRBD2 (5 bases). Germline CDR1 is LNHNV and CDR2 is YYDKDF (reference sequence). The CDR3 loop spans 16 amino acids. With 0 bases removed from V and 9 bases from J, the gap between germline ends came to 18 bases. CDR3 DNA sequence: TGTGCCACCAGCAGAGACGCCCCCCGGACTCGCGGTGAGCAGTTCTTC. Protein sequence: CATSRDAPRTRGEQFF.

The V call is TRBV5-4, the J call TRBJ1-2; 9 bases agree with TRBD1. CDR3 size: 16 residues. CDR1 and CDR2 from the germline V gene are SGHNT and YYREEE (reference sequence). V lost 3 bases to trimming and J lost 0 bases; unmatched junction nucleotides: 6. The CDR3 DNA is TGTGCCAGCAGCTCTATACAGGGGGCGGCTAACTATGGCTACACCTTC. Protein sequence: CASSSIQGAANYGYTF.

This clone appeared a few times. The chain carries TRBV20-1 and TRBJ2-1; possible D gene TRBD2, 5 bases. The CDR3 is 11 amino acids. Germline V gene data show CDR1 as DFQATT and CDR2 as SNEGSKA (reference sequence). The V and J ends lost 6 bases and 6 bases respectively, with 9 bases between them. For the CDR3, the DNA is TGCAGTGCCCGTGCGGGCAATGAGCAGTTCTTC. Translating it yields CSARAGNEQFF.

CDR3 region: CASSLGGLLSSYNSPLHF. For the CDR3, the DNA is TGTGCCAGCAGCTTGGGGGGGCTGCTAAGCTCCTATAATTCACCCCTCCACTTT. V is TRBV5-6 and J is TRBJ1-6; TRBD1 might be the D (6 bases). The germline V and J ends were trimmed by 0 bases and 0 bases, with 13 bases remaining between them. The CDR3 spans 18 residues. The germline V gene encodes CDR1 SGHDT and CDR2 YYEEEE.

V usage is TRBV28 and J usage is TRBJ1-3, with D hard to call. Germline-derived CDR1 and CDR2 are MDHEN and SYDVKM. With 5 bases removed from V and 5 bases from J, the gap between germline ends came to 10 bases. The CDR3 is 13 residues long. For the CDR3, the DNA is TGTGCCAGCAGTATAGCCGACCGAAACACCATATATTTT. As protein: CASSIADRNTIYF.

The chain uses TRBV18 and TRBJ2-5; 7 bases map to TRBD2. This CDR3 has 15 amino acids. V was pared by 2 bases and J by 5 bases, with 8 bases of the junction left unmatched. CDR1 and CDR2 (germline): KGHSH, LQKENI. CDR3 amino acids: CASSPVARGMETQYF. DNA for the CDR3: TGTGCCAGCTCACCAGTGGCGCGGGGGATGGAGACCCAGTACTTC. Drawing the rest from reference TRBV18 and TRBJ2-5, the complete variable domain is NAGVMQNPRHLVRRRGQEARLRCSPMKGHSHVYWYRQLPEEGLKFMVYLQKENIIDESGMPKERFSAEFPKEGPSILRIQQVVRGDSAAYFCASSPVARGMETQYFGPGTRLLVL.

The chain combines TRBV5-4 with TRBJ1-6; possible D gene TRBD1, 5 bases. The CDR3 has 16 residues. From germline, CDR1 is SGHNT and CDR2 YYREEE (reference sequence). V lost 3 bases and J lost 7, with 17 bases in between. CDR3 protein: CASSWGQTVTNSPLHF. The DNA for the CDR3 is TGTGCCAGCAGCTGGGGCCAAACGGTCACCAATTCACCCCTCCACTTT.

CDR3 nucleotide sequence: TGTGCCAGCAGCCGCGGGGGGGGCTCTGGAAACACCATATATTTT. Residues: CASSRGGGSGNTIYF. This chain uses TRBV7-2 with TRBJ1-3; D is perhaps TRBD1 (5 bases). This CDR3 contains 15 residues. The germline V and J ends were trimmed by 5 bases and 0 bases, with 11 bases remaining between them. CDR1 is SGHTA and CDR2 is FQGNSA in the germline V gene.

The chain has TRBV19 and TRBJ2-4, with D perhaps matching TRBD2 (5 bases). The germline V gene has CDR1 LNHDA and CDR2 SQIVND (reference sequence). The CDR3 loop spans 16 amino acids. Trimming removed 0 bases at V and 1 base at J, with 10 bases between. The DNA of the CDR3 is TGTGCCAGTAGTATAGACGAGGGATGGGCCAAAAACATTCAGTACTTC. Its translation: CASSIDEGWAKNIQYF.

The chain links TRBV19 to TRBJ1-5, with D possibly TRBD1 on 5 matching bases. CDR3 size: 12 residues. Germline V gene data show CDR1 as LNHDA and CDR2 as SQIVND (reference sequence). V lost 3 bases and J 8 bases, leaving 8 bases between the germline ends. CDR3 loop: CASSIRREPQHF. The CDR3 region has the DNA TGTGCCAGTAGTATCCGCAGGGAGCCCCAGCATTTT.

J is TRBJ2-3 and V is TRBV3-1 (or the pseudogene TRBV3-2), with a possible D match to TRBD1 (5 bases). The CDR3 spans 14 residues. Germline V lookup: CDR1 LGHDT, CDR2 YNNKEL (reference sequence). Trimming left V 2 bases short and J 0 bases short, with 6 bases between. The CDR3 coding sequence is TGTGCCAGCAGCCAAAGGACAAGCACAGATACGCAGTATTTT. Its translation: CASSQRTSTDTQYF.

The J gene is TRBJ2-5, the V gene TRBV2; 7 bases match TRBD1. The germline gives CDR1 SNHLY, CDR2 FYNNEI. J was trimmed by 6 bases and V by 5 bases; bases with no gene match: 12. The CDR3 totals 15 residues. CDR3 sequence: CASSPTTGASKTQYF. CDR3 in DNA: TGTGCCAGCAGTCCCACTACAGGGGCTAGTAAGACCCAGTACTTC. Using reference TRBV2 and TRBJ2-5 for the parts outside the CDR3, the full variable domain is EPEVTQTPSHQVTQMGQEVILRCVPISNHLYFYWYRQILGQKVEFLVSFYNNEISEKSEIFDDQFSVERPDGSNFTLKIRSTKLEDSAMYFCASSPTTGASKTQYFGPGTRLLVL.